This TCR beta chain was observed in a study of T cells in Graves' hyperthyroidism and ophthalmopathy. The source material, RNA transcripts, was used to amplify TCR beta CDR3 regions. Using the HTBI primer set, a first-round RT-PCR was run on the TCR CDR3. In TCRdb, the multiplex PCR reads were re-called with MiXCR into one record per CDR3 protein. The sample shows 300,000 to 450,000 distinct CDR3 sequences, just under 15% of them seen only once. The CDR3 loop spans 17 amino acids. CDR1 and CDR2 from the germline V gene are SGHVS and FQNEAQ. The junction had 11 bases not matched to a gene; V was cut back by 6 bases and J by 1 base.

J is TRBJ2-3 and V is TRBV7-8, with 9 positions matching TRBD2. Sequenced material: blood. The TCR originated in a woman aged 25 to 39 with Graves' hyperthyroidism. CDR3: CASSLGILAGRTDTQYF. The CDR3 bases are TGTGCCAGCAGTCTAGGGATACTAGCGGGCCGCACAGATACGCAGTATTTT.